The 3 T cell receptor beta chains reported below all come from one sample, sequenced in a study of T cell changes during pregnancy in multiple sclerosis. Using immunoSEQ multiplex PCR, the repertoire was profiled, and TCRdb retains in-frame clones only, with some absent. The table lists roughly 89,000 clones, 94% of them singletons. Here the sequenced sample was peripheral blood, taken after pregnancy. These receptor sequences come from a female donor in good health, enrolled as a control in a pregnancy study.

This sequence joins TRBV2 and TRBJ1-1; 8 positions agree with TRBD1. J lost 4 bases, V lost 4 bases, and 8 bases had no gene match. From germline, CDR1 is SNHLY and CDR2 FYNNEI. CDR3 length equals 15 residues. CDR3 DNA sequence: TGTGCCAGCAGTGTGGCAGGGGGCGGGAGCACTGAAGCTTTCTTT. It yields the protein CASSVAGGGSTEAFF.

The gene calls are TRBV7-9 and TRBJ2-2, with D possibly being TRBD2 (6 bases). This CDR3 contains 17 residues. Germline CDR1 SEHNR, CDR2 FQNEAQ (reference sequence). Trimming stripped 5 bases from V and 6 bases from J, with 22 bases between. This CDR3 is CASSLPPGVAPPGELFF. The DNA for the CDR3 is TGTGCCAGCAGCCTCCCCCCGGGGGTAGCTCCCCCCGGGGAGCTGTTTTTT.

This clone was detected only once. J is TRBJ2-3 and V is TRBV6-1, with 7 bases identical to TRBD1. The germline gives CDR1 MNHNS, CDR2 SASEGT. The CDR3 totals 16 residues. J lost 1 base, V lost 3 bases, and 7 bases had no gene match. The CDR3 sequence is CASSDLVGQGTDTQYF. DNA of the CDR3: TGTGCCAGCAGTGATCTCGTTGGACAGGGCACAGATACGCAGTATTTT.